A selection of T cell receptor beta chains follows, all from one sample in a study of cytomegalovirus exposure and HLA in healthy donors. Only in-frame clones appear in the TCRdb table, and some are missing; sequencing was by immunoSEQ multiplex PCR. This table has 85,000 to 100,000 clones, 63% appearing once. Sequencing was performed on PBMCs. These receptors came from a woman between 25 and 40 years old in good health and CMV-seronegative. Both conserved end residues are part of each CDR3. A D gene is named only where the DNA matches it firmly. Part of the rows lack a size; the others show once, few, many or a class for expanded clones.

v_gene	j_gene	abundance	d_gene	CDR3aa	CDR3nt
TRBV5-1	TRBJ2-3	NA	TRBD1	CASSGGTGWHGADTQYF	TGCGCCAGCAGCGGCGGGACAGGGTGGCATGGGGCAGATACGCAGTATTTT
TRBV7-2	TRBJ2-5	NA	TRBD2	CASRYGTGGETQYF	TGTGCCAGCAGATACGGGACGGGAGGGGAGACCCAGTACTTC
TRBV19	TRBJ2-5	NA	NA	CASSGEYQETQYF	TGTGCCAGTAGCGGGGAGTACCAAGAGACCCAGTACTTC
TRBV28	TRBJ1-2	NA	TRBD1	CASSFRDRANGGYTF	TGTGCCAGCAGTTTCCGCGACAGGGCGAACGGTGGCTACACCTTC
TRBV6-6	TRBJ1-5	few	NA	CASSQQSYQPQHF	TGTGCCAGCAGCCAACAGTCTTATCAGCCCCAGCATTTT
TRBV5-5	TRBJ2-7	NA	TRBD1	CASSAGTETYEQYF	TGTGCCAGCAGCGCCGGGACAGAGACCTACGAGCAGTACTTC
TRBV5-1	TRBJ2-7	NA	NA	CASSLAQGWDEQYF	TGCGCCAGCAGCTTGGCGCAGGGATGGGACGAGCAGTACTTC
TRBV5-1	TRBJ1-1	NA	NA	CASSLDRVVAKAFF	TGCGCCAGCAGCTTGGACAGGGTGGTGGCGAAAGCTTTCTTT
TRBV27	TRBJ2-7	NA	NA	CASSPGFASYEQYF	TGTGCCAGCAGTCCAGGGTTCGCCTCCTACGAGCAGTACTTC
TRBV6-1	TRBJ2-1	few	TRBD2	CASAKRGGNEQFF	TGTGCCAGCGCCAAACGGGGGGGCAATGAGCAGTTCTTC
TRBV7-2	TRBJ1-4	NA	NA	CASNQNRGEKLFF	TGTGCCAGCAACCAAAACCGGGGTGAAAAACTGTTTTTT
TRBV4-1	TRBJ2-1	NA	TRBD1	CASSQRQGYEQFF	TGCGCCAGCAGCCAGCGACAGGGTTATGAGCAGTTCTTC
TRBV19	TRBJ2-7	NA	NA	CASSSRTGSIRGEQYF	TGTGCCAGTAGTTCTCGAACCGGGTCAATTCGGGGCGAGCAGTACTTC
TRBV5-4	TRBJ2-4	few	TRBD2	CASSLLAGGNIQYF	TGTGCCAGCAGCCTCCTAGCGGGGGGGAACATTCAGTACTTC
TRBV10-2	TRBJ2-3	once	TRBD2	CASSESKTSGSTDTQYF	TGCGCCAGCAGTGAGTCGAAGACTAGCGGTAGCACAGATACGCAGTATTTT
TRBV5-1	TRBJ1-3	NA	NA	CASSLEAGARSGNTIYF	TGCGCCAGCAGCTTGGAGGCGGGGGCAAGGTCTGGAAACACCATATATTTT
TRBV5-1	TRBJ1-3	NA	NA	CASSLAGASGNTIYF	TGCGCCAGCAGCTTGGCAGGGGCCTCTGGAAACACCATATATTTT
TRBV7-9	TRBJ1-1	NA	TRBD1	CASSWGDRLVAFF	TGTGCCAGCAGCTGGGGGGACAGGTTAGTAGCTTTCTTT
TRBV28	TRBJ2-7	NA	TRBD1	CASSSPGTGAYEQYF	TGTGCCAGCAGTTCACCAGGGACAGGGGCCTACGAGCAGTACTTC
TRBV27	TRBJ1-2	NA	TRBD1	CASSRQGKGAYTF	TGTGCCAGCAGCAGACAGGGGAAGGGCGCCTACACCTTC
TRBV10-2	TRBJ2-5	NA	NA	CASSGVWETQYF	TGCGCCAGCAGTGGCGTGTGGGAGACCCAGTACTTC
TRBV2	TRBJ1-4	NA	NA	CASSLRRGSNEKLFF	TGTGCCAGCAGCCTCCGGCGGGGGTCTAATGAAAAACTGTTTTTT
TRBV11-2	TRBJ1-1	NA	TRBD1	CASSLYPTGGLGTEAFF	TGTGCCAGCAGCTTATACCCGACAGGGGGCCTAGGCACTGAAGCTTTCTTT
TRBV19	TRBJ2-5	NA	NA	CASSRQGPVETQYF	TGTGCCAGTAGTCGGCAGGGGCCGGTTGAGACCCAGTACTTC
TRBV5-8	TRBJ1-5	once	NA	CASRSGFKSNQPQHF	TGTGCCAGCAGGTCAGGGTTCAAGAGCAATCAGCCCCAGCATTTT
TRBV28	TRBJ2-1	NA	TRBD1	CASSDDRARNEQFF	TGTGCCAGCAGCGACGACAGGGCAAGGAATGAGCAGTTCTTC
TRBV6-6	TRBJ2-5	NA	NA	CASSYDGGSTETQYF	TGTGCCAGCAGTTACGACGGGGGTTCTACGGAGACCCAGTACTTC
TRBV29-1	TRBJ2-7	few	NA	CSVPATGGAREQYF	TGCAGCGTCCCAGCGACCGGGGGAGCTCGGGAGCAGTACTTC
TRBV7-8	TRBJ2-7	NA	TRBD2	CASSRDRDYSYEQYF	TGTGCCAGCAGTCGGGACCGGGACTACTCCTACGAGCAGTACTTC
TRBV7-7	TRBJ2-5	NA	TRBD2	CASSPSSGSETQYF	TGTGCCAGCAGCCCGTCCAGCGGGAGTGAGACCCAGTACTTC